The 25 T cell receptor beta chains below come from one sample, sequenced in a study of cytomegalovirus exposure and HLA in healthy donors. The study ran its PCR with 60 Vbeta and 13 Jbeta primers. Profiled with immunoSEQ multiplex PCR; TCRdb holds only in-frame clones, not every one. Of roughly 180,000 clones listed, 77% are singletons. Sequences were obtained from PBMCs. These TCRs come from a man younger than 30 in good health and CMV-seronegative.

This chain connects TRBV9 to TRBJ2-1, with 7 bases that match TRBD2. Germline CDR1 reads SGDLS; CDR2 reads YYNGEE. The CDR3 runs 14 residues. Unmatched junction bases numbered 7, after V lost 3 bases and J lost 7 bases. CDR3 in amino acids: CASSADTAGNEQFF. As DNA, the CDR3 is TGTGCCAGCAGCGCGGACACAGCGGGGAATGAGCAGTTCTTC.

This clone showed up just once. This chain links TRBV4-2 with TRBJ2-7, with 7 bases fitting TRBD2. V was pared by 0 bases and J by 6 bases, with 8 bases of the junction left unmatched. This CDR3 is 15 amino acids long. Germline values: CDR1 LGHNA, CDR2 YNFKEQ. CDR3 protein: CASSQEGGRVGEQYF. For the CDR3, the DNA is TGTGCCAGCAGCCAAGAGGGAGGGAGGGTTGGCGAGCAGTACTTC.

This clone was seen only a few times. The J gene is TRBJ1-2, the V gene TRBV7-2; D is uncertain. From germline, CDR1 is SGHTA and CDR2 FQGNSA. With 2 bases removed from V and 1 base from J, the gap between germline ends came to 17 bases. This CDR3 contains 17 residues. The CDR3 nucleotides read TGTGCCAGCAGCTTACTCCCCCGCGGCTCCCTTAACTATGGCTACACCTTC. It is translated as CASSLLPRGSLNYGYTF.

V gene TRBV5-1 combines with J gene TRBJ2-1, with 9 bases matching TRBD2. The V and J ends lost 3 bases and 8 bases, in that order; junction bases with no gene match: 6. Germline-derived CDR1 and CDR2 are SGHRS and YFSETQ. The CDR3 is 14 amino acids. CDR3 sequence (DNA): TGCGCCAGCAGCTCCGCCCGGACTAGCGATGAGCAGTTCTTC. Protein: CASSSARTSDEQFF.

The genes are TRBV14 and TRBJ2-7; 14 bases agree with TRBD2. Germline values: CDR1 SGHDN, CDR2 FVKESK. This CDR3 has 16 residues. V shed 5 bases, J shed 2 bases, and the junction held 5 bases outside the gene matches. CDR3 amino acids: CASSEGLAGGPYEQYF. CDR3 nucleotide sequence: TGTGCCAGCAGCGAAGGACTAGCGGGGGGACCCTACGAGCAGTACTTC.

The V gene is TRBV11-2, the J gene TRBJ2-7, with D maybe TRBD2 (6 bases). Trimming stripped 4 bases from V and 0 bases from J, with 13 bases between. This CDR3 contains 15 residues. Germline V CDR1 and CDR2: SGHAT, FQNNGV. The CDR3 bases are TGTGCCAGCAGCTCCCAAATCGGGGGCTCCTACGAGCAGTACTTC. Its protein is CASSSQIGGSYEQYF.

The rearrangement joins TRBV6-5 to TRBJ1-2, with D perhaps matching TRBD1 (5 bases). The CDR3 covers 14 residues. Germline CDR1 and CDR2: MNHEY and SVGAGI. Trimming cost V 2 bases and J 1 base, with 8 bases left between them. CDR3 residues: CASSYGGSNYGYTF. In DNA form, the CDR3 reads TGTGCCAGCAGTTACGGGGGGAGTAACTATGGCTACACCTTC.

This CDR3 is CASSGSSYEQYF. The CDR3 DNA sequence: TGTGCCAGCAGTGGCAGCTCCTACGAGCAGTACTTC. V is TRBV25-1 and J is TRBJ2-7; D is uncertain. V was trimmed by 4 bases and J by 0 bases, leaving 4 bases between them. Germline CDR1 reads MGHDK; CDR2 reads SYGVNS. This CDR3 region has 12 residues.

This chain joins TRBV15 and TRBJ2-5, with D perhaps TRBD2 (6 bases). The germline V gene has CDR1 LNHNV and CDR2 YYDKDF (reference sequence). This CDR3 is built from 13 residues. Trimming cost V 7 bases and J 5 bases, with 14 bases left between them. This CDR3 reads CATNPGGFETQYF. In nucleotides, the CDR3 is TGTGCCACCAATCCTGGGGGGTTTGAGACCCAGTACTTC.

V gene TRBV27 combines with J gene TRBJ1-2; perhaps TRBD1 as D (6 bases). CDR3 length: 15 residues. V dropped 1 base and J dropped 4 bases, with 13 bases sitting between them. Germline V gene lookup returns CDR1 MNHEY and CDR2 SMNVEV (reference sequence). CDR3 nucleotides: TGTGCCAGCAGTTTATTGTCAGGGGCGACCTATGGCTACACCTTC. Its translation: CASSLLSGATYGYTF.

J is TRBJ2-2 and V is TRBV27; D gene uncertain. The CDR3 totals 14 residues. Trimming took 7 bases from V and 6 from J, leaving 15 bases between them. Germline loops: CDR1 MNHEY, CDR2 SMNVEV (reference sequence). The CDR3 DNA reads as TGTGCCAGCAAGCGCGCGGAAGGTGCCGGGGAGCTGTTTTTT. This encodes CASKRAEGAGELFF.

The count of this clone is one. The chain links TRBV7-3 to TRBJ2-5; 9 bases are shared with TRBD2. There are 15 residues in the CDR3. Trimming removed 5 bases from V and 5 bases from J; junction bases left unmatched: 9. Germline CDR1 reads SGHTA; CDR2 reads FQGTGA. The CDR3 bases are TGTGCCAGCAGCCTTAGCGGGAGAGTCTTCGAGACCCAGTACTTC. The encoded protein is CASSLSGRVFETQYF. The full variable domain, its missing parts supplied by reference TRBV7-3 and TRBJ2-5, is GAGVSQTPSNKVTEKGKYVELRCDPISGHTALYWYRQSLGQGPEFLIYFQGTGAADDSGLPNDRFFAVRPEGSVSTLKIQRTERGDSAVYLCASSLSGRVFETQYFGPGTRLLVL.

This chain joins TRBV13 and TRBJ1-1; D may be TRBD1 (6 bases). V was trimmed by 4 bases and J by 3 bases, leaving 15 bases between them. CDR1 is PRHDT and CDR2 is FYEKMQ in the germline V gene (reference sequence). This CDR3 is 15 amino acids long. The CDR3 loop is CASSSGALEDTEAFF. DNA of the CDR3: TGTGCCAGCAGCTCAGGGGCTCTCGAGGACACTGAAGCTTTCTTT.

J is TRBJ2-5 and V is TRBV2, with 14 nucleotides matching TRBD2. The DNA end favors TRBJ2-7, so the J call may be wrong. Per the germline V gene, CDR1 is SNHLY and CDR2 is FYNNEI. The CDR3 consists of 13 residues. DNA for the CDR3: TGTGCCAGAGGACTAGCGGGGGGTAACGAGCAGTACTTC. Its translation: CARGLAGGNEQYF.

The chain has TRBV29-1 and TRBJ2-2; 13 bases are shared with TRBD2. CDR1 is SQVTM, CDR2 ANQGSEA, per germline. J was trimmed by 3 bases and V by 6 bases; bases with no gene match: 10. This CDR3 region has 17 residues. The DNA of the CDR3 is TGCAGCGTCAAGGGGACTAGCGGGGCCGCTGACACCGGGGAGCTGTTTTTT. Protein product: CSVKGTSGAADTGELFF.

Of note for this clone: This sample also contains other DNA sequences that code for the same CDR3. The chain employs TRBV5-1 and TRBJ1-2; perhaps TRBD1 as D (6 bases). The CDR3 has 13 amino acids. The germline V gene has CDR1 SGHRS and CDR2 YFSETQ. Trimming shortened V by 4 bases and J by 2 bases, and 9 bases separated the two germline ends. The CDR3: CASSPQGNYGYTF. The CDR3 coding sequence is TGCGCCAGCAGCCCCCAGGGGAACTATGGCTACACCTTC.

This chain joins TRBV25-1 and TRBJ1-1; D unresolved. The CDR3 has 14 amino acids. Germline V CDR1 and CDR2: MGHDK, SYGVNS. Trimming shortened V by 5 bases and J by 0 bases, and 10 bases separated the two germline ends. The CDR3, as DNA: TGTGCCAGCAGTCCGATAGCGCTGAACACTGAAGCTTTCTTT. It yields the protein CASSPIALNTEAFF.

The chain carries TRBV5-1 and TRBJ2-5; D unclear. Germline V gene lookup returns CDR1 SGHRS and CDR2 YFSETQ. The CDR3 totals 12 residues. V gave up 5 bases and J gave up 1 base, with 6 bases separating them. Written as DNA, the CDR3 is TGCGCCAGCAGTGAGCTCCAAGAGACCCAGTACTTC. Its protein product is CASSELQETQYF.

The chain carries TRBV6-6 and TRBJ1-1, with no clear D. Trimming cost V 6 bases and J 5 bases, with 10 bases left between them. Germline V gene lookup returns CDR1 MNHNY and CDR2 SVGAGI (reference sequence). The CDR3 has 12 amino acids. Written as DNA, the CDR3 is TGTGCCAGCAGCCCAGGAAGGACTGAAGCTTTCTTT. Translating gives CASSPGRTEAFF.

The J gene is TRBJ2-7, the V gene TRBV5-5; 14 positions match TRBD2. CDR3 length equals 14 residues. V dropped 4 bases and J dropped 9; count of bases not matched to a gene: 6. The germline V gene has CDR1 SGHKS and CDR2 YYEKEE (reference sequence). CDR3 region: CASSTGLAGAVQYF. As DNA, the CDR3 is TGTGCCAGCAGCACGGGACTAGCGGGAGCTGTGCAGTACTTC. Combining the CDR3 with reference TRBV5-5 and TRBJ2-7 gives the whole variable domain DAGVTQSPTHLIKTRGQQVTLRCSPISGHKSVSWYQQVLGQGPQFIFQYYEKEERGRGNFPDRFSARQFPNYSSELNVNALLLGDSALYLCASSTGLAGAVQYFGPGTRLTVT.

This chain connects TRBV19 to TRBJ2-5; the match to TRBD1 covers 7 bases. The DNA end is a closer match to TRBJ2-7, so the J assignment may be wrong. Germline V gene lookup returns CDR1 LNHDA and CDR2 SQIVND (reference sequence). The CDR3 runs 14 residues. Here the CDR3 reads CASSIGQGFFEQYF. As DNA, the CDR3 is TGTGCCAGTAGTATAGGACAGGGTTTCTTCGAGCAGTACTTC.

The V call is TRBV30, the J call TRBJ1-5; D is perhaps TRBD1 (5 bases). Trimming removed 0 bases from V and 7 bases from J, with 10 bases in between. The CDR3 spans 13 residues. The germline gives CDR1 GTSNPN, CDR2 SVGIG (reference sequence). The CDR3: CAWSVGGRQPQHF. CDR3 DNA: TGTGCCTGGAGTGTCGGGGGGAGACAGCCCCAGCATTTT.

This clone occurred once. The chain is built from TRBV11-1 and TRBJ1-4, with TRBD1 identical over 10 bases. Per the germline V gene, CDR1 is SGHAT and CDR2 is FQDESV (reference sequence). V lost 6 bases, J lost 8 bases, and 6 bases stayed unmatched. The CDR3 is 14 amino acids. CDR3 nucleotide sequence: TGTGCCAGCAGTTACGGACAGGGGGGAGAAAAACTGTTTTTT. Amino acid sequence: CASSYGQGGEKLFF.

This chain links TRBV4-1 with TRBJ1-4; a weak D match, TRBD1 (6 bases). V lost 0 bases to trimming and J lost 5 bases, with 16 bases between them. Germline CDR1 is MGHRA and CDR2 is YSYEKL. The CDR3 runs to 17 residues. CDR3 coding DNA: TGCGCCAGCAGCCAAGAGACCGCTCTGACAGGAAATGAAAAACTGTTTTTT. Protein sequence: CASSQETALTGNEKLFF.

The chain employs TRBV7-2 and TRBJ2-7, with 7 bases fitting TRBD1. The CDR3 totals 13 residues. V lost 5 bases, J lost 2 bases, and 3 bases stayed unmatched. From germline, CDR1 is SGHTA and CDR2 FQGNSA. The CDR3 DNA sequence: TGTGCCAGCAGCCAGGGACAGCCCTACGAGCAGTACTTC. It codes for CASSQGQPYEQYF.